The 11 T cell receptor beta chains below were found in one sample sequenced in a study of OX40 agonist ivuxolimab in advanced cancers. Measured with immunoSEQ multiplex PCR; TCRdb has only the in-frame clones, and not every one. This sample carries over 25,000 clones, 70% to 85% of them seen once, and the ten largest clones take 20% to 25%. This material consisted of CD4+ or CD8+ T cells sorted from blood, taken in a trial of the OX40 agonist ivuxolimab. These receptors all stem from an adult with an advanced solid tumor such as melanoma, head and neck, liver or kidney cancer.

This clone has a handful of counts. This chain uses TRBV5-6 with TRBJ1-1; D may be TRBD1 (5 bases). Trimming left V 0 bases short and J 10 bases short, with 10 bases between. The CDR3 runs to 12 residues. The germline gives CDR1 SGHDT, CDR2 YYEEEE. The CDR3 is CASSLAPGGAFF. The CDR3 DNA is TGTGCCAGCAGCTTGGCCCCCGGGGGAGCTTTCTTT.

The gene calls are TRBV27 and TRBJ2-7; 9 bases agree with TRBD1. Germline V gives CDR1 MNHEY, CDR2 SMNVEV (reference sequence). Germline trimming cut 4 bases from V and 4 bases from J; bases unmatched to any gene: 17. CDR3 length equals 18 residues. CDR3 DNA sequence: TGTGCCAGCAGTTCCTCCTCGACAGGGGGAAGGGGCTCGTACGAGCAGTACTTC. Encoded protein: CASSSSSTGGRGSYEQYF.

This clone showed up many times. The chain joins TRBV11-1 to TRBJ1-5; 7 bases fit TRBD1. Germline CDR1 reads SGHAT; CDR2 reads FQDESV (reference sequence). The CDR3 totals 14 residues. Losses at the gene ends were 5 bases for V and 7 bases for J; bases not matched to a gene: 8. CDR3 sequence (DNA): TGTGCCAGCAGCCCGACAGGGTCTAGGCAGCCCCAGCATTTT. Translated: CASSPTGSRQPQHF.

This chain connects TRBV18 to TRBJ2-7, with 7 positions matching TRBD1. CDR1 is KGHSH, CDR2 LQKENI, per germline. CDR3 size: 13 residues. V trimming: 4 bases; J trimming: 7 bases; junction bases outside the gene matches: 7. Written as DNA, the CDR3 is TGTGCCAGCTCACTGGGTACAGGGGAGGAGCAGTACTTC. Protein: CASSLGTGEEQYF.

The chain is built from TRBV7-9 and TRBJ2-7; 12 bases align to TRBD2. J gave up 3 bases and V 3 bases, and 3 bases lay outside the gene matches. CDR1 and CDR2 (germline): SEHNR, FQNEAQ (reference sequence). CDR3 length: 15 residues. This CDR3 is CASSLGTSGFYEQYF. In nucleotides, the CDR3 is TGTGCCAGCAGCTTGGGGACTAGCGGGTTCTACGAGCAGTACTTC.

The genes are TRBV7-8 and TRBJ2-7; D remains ambiguous. Per the germline V gene, CDR1 is SGHVS and CDR2 is FQNEAQ. CDR3 length: 14 residues. Trimming removed 1 base from V and 6 bases from J, with 13 bases in between. The CDR3 DNA reads TGTGCCAGCAGCTTAGGGACCACCGTTTTCGAGCAGTACTTC. Translated, it gives CASSLGTTVFEQYF.

This sequence joins TRBV7-9 and TRBJ2-7; D is unclear. Germline loops: CDR1 SEHNR, CDR2 FQNEAQ (reference sequence). CDR3 length: 13 residues. With 1 base removed from V and 3 bases from J, the gap between germline ends came to 7 bases. The CDR3 nucleotides are TGTGCCAGCAGCTTAGAGGCCCTCTACGAGCAGTACTTC. Amino acids: CASSLEALYEQYF.

V and J are TRBV7-3 and TRBJ2-7; D might be TRBD2 (6 bases). The CDR3 runs to 15 residues. Trimming shortened V by 2 bases and J by 5 bases, and 16 bases separated the two germline ends. Germline CDR1 SGHTA, CDR2 FQGTGA. The CDR3 is CASSLLAGGEHEQYF. The CDR3 nucleotides are TGTGCCAGCAGCTTACTAGCAGGAGGGGAACACGAGCAGTACTTC.

Remarks on this clone: The junction does not match germline at one end; this may be a read error. The chain links TRBV7-9 to TRBJ1-4, with 10 bases lining up with TRBD1. Germline CDR1 is SEHNR and CDR2 is FQNEAQ (reference sequence). This CDR3 is built from 15 residues. The CDR3 DNA is TGTGCCAGCGGCTTCCTGGGGGACAGGGGTGAAAAACTGTTTTTT. It yields the protein CASGFLGDRGEKLFF.

The CDR3 spells CATGTVWGGNTEAFF. DNA for the CDR3: TGTGCCACCGGAACCGTGTGGGGGGGGAACACTGAAGCTTTCTTT. This chain uses TRBV19 with TRBJ1-1; perhaps TRBD1 as D (5 bases). Germline V gene sequence: CDR1 LNHDA, CDR2 SQIVND (reference sequence). The CDR3 length is 15 residues. The V end was cut by 10 bases, the J end by 1 base, with 19 bases between.

This chain links TRBV4-1 with TRBJ2-5; D is unclear. V was trimmed by 1 base and J by 3 bases, leaving 6 bases between them. The CDR3 totals 13 residues. Germline V gives CDR1 MGHRA, CDR2 YSYEKL. CDR3 in DNA: TGCGCCAGCAGCCAAGTGGTAGAAGAGACCCAGTACTTC. Amino acid sequence: CASSQVVEETQYF.